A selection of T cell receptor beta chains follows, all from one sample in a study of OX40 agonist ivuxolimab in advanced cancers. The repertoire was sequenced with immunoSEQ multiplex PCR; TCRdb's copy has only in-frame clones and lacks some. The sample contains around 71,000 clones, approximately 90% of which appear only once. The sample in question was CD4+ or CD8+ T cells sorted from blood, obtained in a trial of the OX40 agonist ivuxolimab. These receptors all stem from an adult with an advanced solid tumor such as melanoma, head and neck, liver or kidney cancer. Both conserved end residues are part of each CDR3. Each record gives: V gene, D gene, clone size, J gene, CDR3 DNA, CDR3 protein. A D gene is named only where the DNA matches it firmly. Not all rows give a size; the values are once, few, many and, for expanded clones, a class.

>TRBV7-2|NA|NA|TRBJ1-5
TGTGCCAGCAGCTTGGACCGCAATCAGCCCCAGCATTTT
CASSLDRNQPQHF
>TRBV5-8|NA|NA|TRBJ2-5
TGTGCCAGCAGCTTGGGTTTGGCTAGTCGTGAGACCCAGTACTTC
CASSLGLASRETQYF
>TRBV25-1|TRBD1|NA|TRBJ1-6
TGTGCCAGCAGTGCGTCCGGGACAGGGCTTTCACCCCTCCACTTT
CASSASGTGLSPLHF
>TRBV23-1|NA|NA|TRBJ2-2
TGCGCCAGCAGTCAATCGGGGCAGAAGAACACCGGGGAGCTGTTTTTT
CASSQSGQKNTGELFF
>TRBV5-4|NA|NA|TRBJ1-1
TGTGCCAGCAGAGTAGGGGAGAACACTGAAGCTTTCTTT
CASRVGENTEAFF
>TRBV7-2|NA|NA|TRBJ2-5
TGTGCCAGCAGCTTGACAAACCTCCAAGAGACCCAGTACTTC
CASSLTNLQETQYF
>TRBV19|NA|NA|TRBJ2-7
TGTGCCAGTAGCACCCCCATGCGGAGCCCCTCCTACGAGCAGTACTTC
CASSTPMRSPSYEQYF
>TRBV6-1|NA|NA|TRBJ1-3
TGTGCCAGCAGTGAAGCCCTACTTAGCTCTGGAAACACCATATATTTT
CASSEALLSSGNTIYF
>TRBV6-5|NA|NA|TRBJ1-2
TGTGCCAGCCAACCGCTTGGAAGGGAGCATGGCTACACCTTC
CASQPLGREHGYTF
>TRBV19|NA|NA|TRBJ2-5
TGTGCCAGTAGTACTGAAGGAGAGACCCAGTACTTC
CASSTEGETQYF
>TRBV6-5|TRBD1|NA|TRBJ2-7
TGTGCCAGCAGTAACCGGGACAGCCAGTTCTACGAGCAGTACTTC
CASSNRDSQFYEQYF
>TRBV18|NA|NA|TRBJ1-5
TGTGCCAGCTCACAGTCAGGGGCTAGCAATCAGCCCCAGCATTTT
CASSQSGASNQPQHF
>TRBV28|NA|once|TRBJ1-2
TGTGCCAGCACGATAGGGGGGTTTCTTTATGGCTACACCTTC
CASTIGGFLYGYTF
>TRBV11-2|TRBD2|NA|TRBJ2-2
TGTGCCAGCAGCTTAGGGGGACTAGCGGGGTTGCTGAACACCGGGGAGCTGTTTTTT
CASSLGGLAGLLNTGELFF
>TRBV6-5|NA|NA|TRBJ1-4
TGTGCCAGCAGTTTAAGGGCGGCATACGCTAATGAAAAACTGTTTTTT
CASSLRAAYANEKLFF
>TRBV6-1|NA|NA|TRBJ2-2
TGTGCCAGCGGAGGGCAGAACACCGGGGAGCTGTTTTTT
CASGGQNTGELFF
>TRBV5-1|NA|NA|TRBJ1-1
TGCGCCAGCACTGAGTCCCCCGGGGGAGTCACTGAAGCTTTCTTT
CASTESPGGVTEAFF
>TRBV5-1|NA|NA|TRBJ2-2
TGCGCCAGCAGCTTGGGTTCAGTCACCGGGGAGCTGTTTTTT
CASSLGSVTGELFF
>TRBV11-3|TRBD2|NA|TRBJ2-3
TGTGCCAGCAGCTCTGGGGGGGTCACAGATACGCAGTATTTT
CASSSGGVTDTQYF
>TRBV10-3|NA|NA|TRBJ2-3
TGTGCCATCAGTTCCACCCCTTCTCTAGGCACAGATACGCAGTATTTT
CAISSTPSLGTDTQYF
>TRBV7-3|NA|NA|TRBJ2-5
TGTGCCAGCAGCGTTGACAGACAAGAGACCCAGTACTTC
CASSVDRQETQYF
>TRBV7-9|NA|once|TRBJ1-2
TGTGCCAGCAGCTTAGTCGGGGGGAGAGCTAACTATGGCTACACCTTC
CASSLVGGRANYGYTF
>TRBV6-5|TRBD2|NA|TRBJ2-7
TGTGCCAGCAGGCTCGGAGCGGGAGACCACTACGAGCAGTACTTC
CASRLGAGDHYEQYF
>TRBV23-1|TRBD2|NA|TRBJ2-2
TGCGCCAGCAGTCAATTACGAGCGGGAGGTTCGAACACCGGGGAGCTGTTTTTT
CASSQLRAGGSNTGELFF
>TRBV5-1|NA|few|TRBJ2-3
TGCGCCAGCAGCTTGGCTGAGACACTGGATACGCAGTATTTT
CASSLAETLDTQYF
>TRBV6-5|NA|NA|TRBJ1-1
TGTGCCAGCAGTTACTCCCGGACTGCCCTGATGTCTTTCTTT
CASSYSRTALMSFF
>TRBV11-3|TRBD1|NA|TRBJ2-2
TGTGCCAGCAGCTTGAGACAGGGAAACACCGGGGAGCTGTTTTTT
CASSLRQGNTGELFF
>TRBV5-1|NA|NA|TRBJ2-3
TGCGCCAGCAGCTTGGTGTCAGGATCAACAGATACGCAGTATTTT
CASSLVSGSTDTQYF
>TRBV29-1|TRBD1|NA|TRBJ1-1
TGCAGCGTTGACGAAGGACAGGGGGCTACTGAAGCTTTCTTT
CSVDEGQGATEAFF
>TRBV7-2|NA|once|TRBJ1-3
TGTGCCAGCAGCCTCCCCCGAAACACCATATATTTT
CASSLPRNTIYF
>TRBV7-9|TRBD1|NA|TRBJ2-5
TGTGCCAGCAGCTCAACTGACAGGGGGGAGACCCAGTACTTC
CASSSTDRGETQYF
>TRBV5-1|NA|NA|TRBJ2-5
TGCGCCAGCAGCAGGGGAGGGGGTGCGGAGACCCAGTACTTC
CASSRGGGAETQYF
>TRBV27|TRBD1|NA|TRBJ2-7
TGTGCCAGCAGTGCGGACAGGGTGGCCTACGAGCAGTACTTC
CASSADRVAYEQYF
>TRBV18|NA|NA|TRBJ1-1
TGTGCCAGCTCACTAGACTTCAACACTGAAGCTTTCTTT
CASSLDFNTEAFF
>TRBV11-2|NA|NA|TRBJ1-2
TGTGCCAGCAGCTTACAGGGGAACTATGGCTACACCTTC
CASSLQGNYGYTF
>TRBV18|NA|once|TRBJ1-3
TGTGCCAGCTCACCCTCCAGGGCTTTCTCTGGAAACACCATATATTTT
CASSPSRAFSGNTIYF
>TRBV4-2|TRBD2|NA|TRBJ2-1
TGTGCCAGCAGCCAAGGGACTAGCGGGAGTCCCTACAATGAGCAGTTCTTC
CASSQGTSGSPYNEQFF
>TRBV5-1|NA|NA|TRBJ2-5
TGCGCCAGCAGCTCACCACCTGAAGGGAGAGAGACCCAGTACTTC
CASSSPPEGRETQYF
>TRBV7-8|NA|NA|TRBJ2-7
TGTGCCAGCAGCTTAGCCTCTCTTTACGGTGACTCCTACGAGCAGTACTTC
CASSLASLYGDSYEQYF
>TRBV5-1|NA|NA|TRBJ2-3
TGCGCCAGCAGCTCCTCGACAGGATTAAATACGCAGTATTTT
CASSSSTGLNTQYF
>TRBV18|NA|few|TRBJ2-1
TGTGCCAGCTCACCGGGGAGCGGACAGAACGATGAGCAGTTCTTC
CASSPGSGQNDEQFF
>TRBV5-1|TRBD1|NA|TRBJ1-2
TGCGCCAGCAGCTTGAGCACAGGGGCCGTCTATGGCTACACCTTC
CASSLSTGAVYGYTF
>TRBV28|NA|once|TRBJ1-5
TGTGCCAGCAGTTTCACGGGGTGGGGTCAGCCCCAGCATTTT
CASSFTGWGQPQHF
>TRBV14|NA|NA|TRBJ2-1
TGTGCCAGCAGCCTGGCGCGGCAGGCTTACAATGAGCAGTTCTTC
CASSLARQAYNEQFF